This T cell receptor (beta chain) was sequenced in a study of beta chain features in type 1 diabetes. Looking at the study overall: The number of sorted cells examined across all samples was fewer than 110,000,000.

Isolated RNA was reverse transcribed in full, so expressed TCRB transcripts were sequenced. Clones were sequenced by immunoSEQ multiplex PCR, and TCRdb holds only the in-frame ones, with some missing. The table shows 810,000 or so clones, with roughly 15% occurring only once. The authors sorted CD4+ naive, central memory, regulatory and stem cell-like memory cells via CD45RO/CCR7/CD25/CD127/CD95/CD27. Sorted populations all had greater than 95% purity. This CDR3 is built from 14 residues. From germline, CDR1 is MNHNS and CDR2 SASEGT. V lost 9 bases, J lost 6 bases, and 18 bases lay in between. This chain joins TRBV6-1 and TRBJ1-5; D unclear. What was sequenced was naive CD4+ T cells from blood. The receptor was isolated from a woman in her late teens or twenties in good health. CDR3 bases: TGTGCCAGTGAGGAATCGTGGGGAGGTCAGCCCCAGCATTTT. Its protein is CASEESWGGQPQHF.